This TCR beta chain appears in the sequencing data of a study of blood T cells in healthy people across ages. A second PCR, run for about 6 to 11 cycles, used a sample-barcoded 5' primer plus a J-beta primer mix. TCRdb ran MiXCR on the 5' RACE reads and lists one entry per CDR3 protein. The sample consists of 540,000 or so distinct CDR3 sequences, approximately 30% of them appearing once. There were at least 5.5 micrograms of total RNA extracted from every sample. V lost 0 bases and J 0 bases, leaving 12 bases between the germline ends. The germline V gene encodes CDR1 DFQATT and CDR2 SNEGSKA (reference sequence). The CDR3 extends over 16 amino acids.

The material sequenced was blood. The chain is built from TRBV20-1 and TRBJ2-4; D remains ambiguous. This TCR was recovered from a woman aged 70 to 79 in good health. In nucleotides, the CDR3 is TGCAGTGCTAGAGATCAAGGCAGCTTAGCCAAAAACATTCAGTACTTC. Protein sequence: CSARDQGSLAKNIQYF.